There are many counts of the clone carrying this T cell receptor (beta chain). CDR1 is LNHDA and CDR2 is SQIVND in the germline V gene (reference sequence). CDR3 length: 14 residues. The V and J ends lost 3 bases and 6 bases respectively, with 12 bases between them. Study processing details: Reference gene primers were amplified, and this amplification served to estimate nucleated cell counts. The data were produced by immunoSEQ multiplex PCR, yet TCRdb's version contains in-frame clones alone and is incomplete. V, J and clone size were drawn from that table, and D and trimming were deduced from the DNA. The top ten clones hold more than 2% of a sample with about 120,000 clones, 80% to 90% of them seen once. These data originate in a study of blood T cell repertoires in COVID-19. Study information: Spain, Italy and the United States supplied samples that represented acute and convalescent COVID-19. PBMCs, B-cell-depleted T cells, or T cells provided the cDNA or gDNA that made up the material.

Sequenced sample: peripheral blood. This chain connects TRBV19 to TRBJ1-5; D perhaps matches TRBD1 (5 bases). The TCR originated in a woman in her forties or fifties with acute or convalescent COVID-19. CDR3: CASSISGFGQPQHF. CDR3 nucleotides: TGTGCCAGTAGTATTTCAGGGTTCGGTCAGCCCCAGCATTTT. Using reference TRBV19 and TRBJ1-5 for the parts outside the CDR3, the full variable domain is DGGITQSPKYLFRKEGQNVTLSCEQNLNHDAMYWYRQDPGQGLRLIYYSQIVNDFQKGDIAEGYSVSREKKESFPLTVTSAQKNPTAFYLCASSISGFGQPQHFGDGTRLSIL.